A single sample is the source of the 3 T cell receptor beta chains below, sequenced in a study of tumor-infiltrating lymphocytes in oesophageal squamous cell carcinoma. MiXCR, applied by TCRdb to the PCR reads, yields one record per CDR3 protein. The sample carries approximately 13,000 distinct CDR3 sequences, 54% recorded once. The sample consisted of esophageal tumor tissue. These receptors all come from a male donor with esophageal squamous cell carcinoma.

The V gene is TRBV7-3, the J gene TRBJ2-4; D is uncertain. The J call may be mistaken, given a closer DNA end match to TRBJ2-5. The CDR3 runs to 13 residues. Germline loops: CDR1 SGHTA, CDR2 FQGTGA. CDR3 in DNA: TGTGCCAGCAGCTTTCGGCAGCAAGAGACCCAGTACTTC. Translating it yields CASSFRQQETQYF.

Worth noting for this clonotype: It may be a read error: a sequence one base away is much more abundant. The chain combines TRBV10-1 with TRBJ2-3, with TRBD2 matching 10 bases. Germline V gives CDR1 WNHNN, CDR2 SYGVQD (reference sequence). The junction had 17 bases not matched to a gene; V was cut back by 0 bases and J by 14 bases. The CDR3 is made up of 17 amino acids. The CDR3 here is CASSESGLAGVTGELYF. The CDR3 DNA sequence: TGCGCCAGCAGTGAGTCGGGGCTAGCGGGAGTCACCGGGGAGCTGTATTTT.

The gene calls are TRBV28 and TRBJ2-1, with a possible D match to TRBD2 (5 bases). The CDR3 is 12 residues long. CDR1 and CDR2 (germline): MDHEN, SYDVKM. V gave up 2 bases and J gave up 7 bases, with 6 bases separating them. The CDR3 loop is CASSLTGNEQFF. The CDR3 nucleotides are TGTGCCAGCAGTTTAACGGGGAATGAGCAGTTCTTC.